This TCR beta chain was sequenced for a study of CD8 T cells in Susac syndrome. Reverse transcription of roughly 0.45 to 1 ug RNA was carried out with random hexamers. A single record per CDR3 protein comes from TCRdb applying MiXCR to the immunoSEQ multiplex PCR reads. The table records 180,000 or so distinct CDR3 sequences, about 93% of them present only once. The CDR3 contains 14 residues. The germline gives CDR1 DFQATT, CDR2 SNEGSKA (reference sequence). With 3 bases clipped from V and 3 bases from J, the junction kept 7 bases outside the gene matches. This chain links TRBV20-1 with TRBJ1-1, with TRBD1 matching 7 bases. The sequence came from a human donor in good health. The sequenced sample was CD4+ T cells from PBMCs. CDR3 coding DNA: TGCAGTGCTAGGGCGACAGGGAGTGACACTGAAGCTTTCTTT. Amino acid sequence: CSARATGSDTEAFF.